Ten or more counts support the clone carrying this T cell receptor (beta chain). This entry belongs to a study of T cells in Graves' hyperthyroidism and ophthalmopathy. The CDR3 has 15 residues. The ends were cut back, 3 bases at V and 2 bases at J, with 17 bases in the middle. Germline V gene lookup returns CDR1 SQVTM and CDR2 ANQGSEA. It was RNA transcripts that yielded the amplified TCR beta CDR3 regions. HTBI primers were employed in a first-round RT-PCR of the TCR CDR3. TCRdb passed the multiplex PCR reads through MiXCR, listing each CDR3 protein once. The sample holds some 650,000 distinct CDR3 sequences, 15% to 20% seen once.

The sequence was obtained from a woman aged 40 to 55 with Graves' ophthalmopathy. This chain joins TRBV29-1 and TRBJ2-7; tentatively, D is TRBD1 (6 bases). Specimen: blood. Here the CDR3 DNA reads TGCAGCGTTGATAGTTCAGGGGATGGGGCCTACGAGCAGTACTTC. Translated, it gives CSVDSSGDGAYEQYF.